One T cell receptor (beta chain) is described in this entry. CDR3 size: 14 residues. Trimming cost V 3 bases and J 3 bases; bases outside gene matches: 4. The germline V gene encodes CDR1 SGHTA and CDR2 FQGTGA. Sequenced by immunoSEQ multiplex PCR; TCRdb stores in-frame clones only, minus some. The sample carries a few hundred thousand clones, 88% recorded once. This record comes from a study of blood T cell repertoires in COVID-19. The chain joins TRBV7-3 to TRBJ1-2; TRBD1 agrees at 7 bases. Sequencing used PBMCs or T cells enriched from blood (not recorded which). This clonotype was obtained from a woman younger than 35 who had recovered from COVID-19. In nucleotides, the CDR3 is TGTGCCAGCAGCTTCGGGCAGGGGGACTATGGCTACACCTTC. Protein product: CASSFGQGDYGYTF.